A selection of T cell receptor beta chains follows, all from one sample in a study of Graves' ophthalmopathy and Graves' hyperthyroidism. TCRdb passed the multiplex PCR reads through MiXCR, listing each CDR3 protein once. Among around 400,000 distinct CDR3 sequences listed, approximately 16% were seen once. Material: peripheral blood. Receptors were obtained from a woman aged 18-35 years with Graves' ophthalmopathy. The CDR3 runs from the conserved cysteine through the conserved F or W. A D gene is named only where the DNA matches it firmly. The size entry is marked missing in some rows and otherwise reads once, few, many or a size class.

j_call v_call d_call clone_size cdr3_aa cdr3_nt
TRBJ2-7 TRBV18 - many CASSPRGQSYEQYF TGTGCCAGCTCACCGCGAGGGCAGTCCTACGAGCAGTACTTC
TRBJ2-7 TRBV11-2 TRBD2 many CASSLSVGSGSSYEQYF TGTGCCAGCAGCTTATCCGTGGGTAGCGGGAGTTCCTACGAGCAGTACTTC
TRBJ2-5 TRBV24-1 TRBD1 - CATSDPDRGVETQYF TGTGCCACCAGTGATCCGGACAGGGGGGTTGAGACCCAGTACTTC
TRBJ1-1 TRBV4-2 TRBD1 few CASSQEPGQGRDTEAFF TGTGCCAGCAGCCAGGAACCGGGACAGGGAAGGGACACTGAAGCTTTCTTT
TRBJ2-5 TRBV6-1 - many CASQLTAGTQYF TGTGCCAGCCAACTTACTGCGGGCACCCAGTACTTC
TRBJ1-6 TRBV6-2/TRBV6-3 - many CASSTLEAGNSPLHF TGTGCCAGCAGTACCCTCGAGGCGGGGAATTCACCCCTCCACTTT
TRBJ1-3 TRBV18 - many CASSPSQGPGNTIYF TGTGCCAGCTCACCTTCTCAGGGTCCTGGAAACACCATATATTTT
TRBJ2-5 TRBV6-1 - - CASTPNVETQYF TGTGCCAGCACCCCCAACGTGGAGACCCAGTACTTC
TRBJ2-5 TRBV28 - - CASSWGGGKMKTQYF TGTGCCAGCAGTTGGGGAGGGGGGAAAATGAAGACCCAGTACTTC
TRBJ2-1 TRBV6-2/TRBV6-3 - many CASKGSFLGEQFF TGTGCCAGCAAGGGCTCCTTTTTGGGTGAGCAGTTCTTC
TRBJ1-2 TRBV28 - few CASSLGMRGYTF TGTGCCAGCAGTTTGGGGATGAGGGGCTACACCTTC
TRBJ1-2 TRBV2 - many CASSLAWGYTF TGTGCCAGCAGCCTCGCCTGGGGCTACACCTTC
TRBJ2-5 TRBV7-9 TRBD2 many CASSPTSRGEETQYF TGTGCCAGCAGCCCCACCAGTCGGGGGGAAGAGACCCAGTACTTC
TRBJ1-2 TRBV7-9 - many CASSEGAYGYTF TGTGCCAGCAGCGAAGGGGCCTATGGCTACACCTTC
TRBJ2-7 TRBV6-6 - many CASKIQQSEQYF TGTGCCAGCAAAATTCAACAGAGCGAGCAGTACTTC
TRBJ1-6 TRBV18 - - CASSPLSVGAEVSPLHF TGTGCCAGCTCACCACTATCCGTGGGGGCTGAGGTTTCACCCCTCCACTTT
TRBJ2-7 TRBV7-2 - many CASSSSRPGEQYF TGTGCCAGCAGCTCATCCCGTCCCGGCGAGCAGTACTTC
TRBJ1-2 TRBV10-3 - many CAISESSEGRYGYTF TGTGCCATCAGTGAGTCGAGCGAGGGGCGGTATGGCTACACCTTC
TRBJ2-5 TRBV12-3/TRBV12-4 - - CASSLMTPQETQYF TGTGCCAGCAGTTTGATGACACCCCAAGAGACCCAGTACTTC
TRBJ1-1 TRBV9 - many CASSGQAWNTGAFF TGTGCCAGCAGCGGACAGGCCTGGAACACTGGAGCTTTCTTT
TRBJ1-1 TRBV11-1 TRBD1 many CASSLAALQTGTLGNTEAFF TGTGCCAGCAGCTTAGCGGCCCTTCAGACAGGGACCCTTGGGAACACTGAAGCTTTCTTT
TRBJ1-2 TRBV15 - many CATSGHRDVNYGYTF TGTGCCACCAGCGGTCACAGGGATGTTAACTATGGCTACACCTTC
TRBJ2-6 TRBV6-2/TRBV6-3 TRBD1 many CASSPTGGGANVLTF TGTGCCAGCAGCCCCACAGGGGGTGGGGCCAACGTCCTGACTTTC
TRBJ1-2 TRBV27 - many CASSFVIGEGSYGYTF TGTGCCAGCAGTTTTGTAATAGGGGAGGGAAGCTATGGCTACACCTTC
TRBJ2-4 TRBV12-3/TRBV12-4 - many CASSLRSQDIQYF TGTGCCAGCAGTTTGAGGAGCCAGGACATTCAGTACTTC
TRBJ2-7 TRBV18 TRBD1 - CASSPLTGKFYEQYF TGTGCCAGCTCACCCCTGACAGGGAAATTTTACGAGCAGTACTTC
TRBJ2-5 TRBV11-2 - many CASSSPGTSRGGETQYF TGTGCCAGCAGCTCGCCAGGGACCTCAAGGGGAGGAGAGACCCAGTACTTC
TRBJ2-2 TRBV11-2 TRBD2 many CASSLPGTSYVGELFF TGTGCCAGCAGCTTACCCGGGACTAGCTACGTCGGGGAGCTGTTTTTT
TRBJ2-4 TRBV28 - many CASSLVRRSFQNIQYF TGTGCCAGCAGTTTAGTCCGTCGGTCGTTCCAAAACATTCAGTACTTC
TRBJ2-7 TRBV18 TRBD1 many CASSHTGGGEQYF TGTGCCAGCTCACACACAGGGGGCGGCGAGCAGTACTTC
TRBJ1-1 TRBV12-3/TRBV12-4 - many CASSSLGGEGTEAFF TGTGCCAGCAGTTCCCTGGGGGGCGAGGGCACTGAAGCTTTCTTT
TRBJ1-1 TRBV6-2/TRBV6-3 TRBD1 once CASSPGGPGAFF TGTGCCAGCAGTCCAGGGGGGCCTGGAGCTTTCTTT
TRBJ1-1 TRBV25-1 - few CASGLTGGSTEAFF TGTGCCAGCGGACTGACTGGGGGAAGCACTGAAGCTTTCTTT
TRBJ2-2 TRBV6-1 - - CAGIRAGELFF TGTGCCGGAATCAGGGCCGGGGAGCTGTTTTTT
TRBJ2-2 TRBV6-2/TRBV6-3 - many CASSLGALLHF TGTGCCAGCAGTTTGGGCGCCCTCCTACATTTT
TRBJ2-7 TRBV7-2 TRBD1 - CASSLVGTGDYEQYF TGTGCCAGCAGCTTGGTCGGGACAGGGGACTACGAGCAGTACTTC
TRBJ1-1 TRBV4-3 - many CASSRGTGMGVDTEAFF TGCGCCAGCAGCCGTGGAACGGGGATGGGGGTAGACACTGAAGCTTTCTTT
TRBJ2-7 TRBV7-9 - many CASSDLGGSSYEQYF TGTGCCAGCAGCGATCTGGGGGGCAGCTCCTACGAGCAGTACTTC
TRBJ1-1 TRBV7-8 - many CASSLRFPNTEAFF TGTGCCAGCAGCTTAAGATTTCCGAACACTGAAGCTTTCTTT
TRBJ2-7 TRBV12-3/TRBV12-4 - many CASSWASYEQYF TGTGCCAGCAGTTGGGCCTCCTACGAGCAGTACTTC
TRBJ1-2 TRBV12-3/TRBV12-4 - - CASSFDGTGRVDGYTF TGTGCCAGCAGTTTCGACGGGACGGGGAGGGTGGATGGCTACACCTTC
TRBJ1-1 TRBV20-1 - many CSATPGPPFGAEAFF TGCAGTGCCACCCCGGGACCTCCATTCGGGGCTGAAGCTTTCTTT
TRBJ2-7 TRBV11-1 TRBD2 - CASSYQRTSGSYEQYF TGTGCCAGCAGCTACCAAAGGACTAGCGGATCCTACGAGCAGTACTTC
TRBJ2-7 TRBV6-2/TRBV6-3 - - CATPDEHSSYEQYF TGTGCCACCCCCGACGAGCATAGCTCCTACGAGCAGTACTTC
TRBJ1-1 TRBV30 - many CAWSVLDRNTEAFF TGTGCCTGGAGTGTCCTAGATAGGAACACTGAAGCTTTCTTT
TRBJ2-2 TRBV6-5 - many CASLWDRLGGELFF TGTGCCAGCCTTTGGGACCGCCTTGGTGGGGAGCTGTTTTTT
TRBJ1-3 TRBV4-3 - - CASSQDRAGYSGNTIYF TGCGCCAGCAGCCAAGATCGGGCGGGATACTCTGGAAACACCATATATTTT
TRBJ1-2 TRBV6-1 - many CASSEGTFRGYGYTF TGTGCCAGCAGTGAAGGGACCTTCAGGGGATATGGCTACACCTTC
TRBJ1-1 TRBV19 - many CASSADMEAFF TGTGCCAGTAGTGCGGACATGGAAGCTTTCTTT
TRBJ2-5 TRBV30 TRBD2 many CAWSLTSGPSWGTQYF TGTGCCTGGAGTCTTACTAGCGGACCGTCTTGGGGGACCCAGTACTTC
TRBJ2-7 TRBV6-5 TRBD2 few CASSYQEREGPYEQYF TGTGCCAGCAGTTACCAAGAGCGGGAGGGCCCCTACGAGCAGTACTTC
TRBJ2-4 TRBV5-1 - many CASSYRETQGRLDNIQYF TGCGCCAGCAGCTACCGGGAGACACAGGGAAGGTTAGATAACATTCAGTACTTC
TRBJ1-1 TRBV6-6 - many CASSPMAENTEAFF TGTGCCAGCTCCCCAATGGCAGAAAACACTGAAGCTTTCTTT
TRBJ1-1 TRBV6-5 TRBD1 - CASSYAGQELIQAFF TGTGCCAGCAGTTACGCCGGACAGGAGTTGATTCAAGCTTTCTTT
TRBJ2-7 TRBV6-2/TRBV6-3 - many CASTLGQPLNSYEQYF TGTGCCAGCACTTTAGGACAGCCACTCAACTCCTACGAGCAGTACTTC
TRBJ2-7 TRBV4-2 - many CASSQVGGAFYEQYF TGTGCCAGCAGCCAAGTGGGCGGGGCTTTCTACGAGCAGTACTTC
TRBJ1-2 TRBV27 - many CASSPHQSFYGYTF TGTGCCAGCAGTCCCCATCAATCGTTCTATGGCTACACCTTC
TRBJ1-3 TRBV7-9 - many CASSNSGTTGNTIYF TGTGCCAGCAGCAATAGCGGGACTACCGGAAACACCATATATTTT